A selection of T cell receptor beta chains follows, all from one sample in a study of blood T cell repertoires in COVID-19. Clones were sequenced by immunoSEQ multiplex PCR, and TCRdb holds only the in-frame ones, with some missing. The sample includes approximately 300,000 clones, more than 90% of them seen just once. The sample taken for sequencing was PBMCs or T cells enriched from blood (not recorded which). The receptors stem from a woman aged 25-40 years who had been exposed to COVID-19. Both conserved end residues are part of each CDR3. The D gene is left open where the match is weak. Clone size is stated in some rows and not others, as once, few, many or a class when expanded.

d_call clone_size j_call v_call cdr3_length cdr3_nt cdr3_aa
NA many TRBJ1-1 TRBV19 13 TGTGCCAGTCAGAGGGTTATGGGCACTGAAGCTTTCTTT CASQRVMGTEAFF
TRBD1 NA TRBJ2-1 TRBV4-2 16 TGTGCCAGCAGCCTCATAGGGGGACAGACCTACAATGAGCAGTTCTTC CASSLIGGQTYNEQFF
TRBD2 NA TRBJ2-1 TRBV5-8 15 TGTGCCAGCAGCTTAGGCGGGGGGCACTACAATGAGCAGTTCTTC CASSLGGGHYNEQFF
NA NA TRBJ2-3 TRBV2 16 TGTGCCAGCAGCTCTTGGGCGGGGGCCTCGGTGAATACGCAGTATTTT CASSSWAGASVNTQYF
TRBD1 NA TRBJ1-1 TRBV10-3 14 TGTGCCATCCAAAGGACAGGTACGATTACTGAAGCTTTCTTT CAIQRTGTITEAFF
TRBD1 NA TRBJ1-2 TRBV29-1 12 TGCAGCGCCGGGGGACAGGGCTATGGCTACACCTTC CSAGGQGYGYTF
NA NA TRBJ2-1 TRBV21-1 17 TGTGCCAGCGGTCGACTAGCGGGGGGGAGCTCCTACAATGAGCAGTTCTTC CASGRLAGGSSYNEQFF
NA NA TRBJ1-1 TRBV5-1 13 TGCGCCAGCAGCGGGGACATGAACACTGAAGCTTTCTTT CASSGDMNTEAFF
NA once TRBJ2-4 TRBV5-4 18 TGTGCCAGCAGCTTGGAGCGGGGTAGTGGCAGGGGCAAGGACATTCAGTACTTC CASSLERGSGRGKDIQYF
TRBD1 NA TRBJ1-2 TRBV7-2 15 TGTGCCAGCAGCCCGCCCGGACAGGGGGGGGGTGGCTACACCTTC CASSPPGQGGGGYTF
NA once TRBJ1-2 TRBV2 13 TGTGCCAGCAGTGGTGGCAGAAACTATGGCTACACCTTC CASSGGRNYGYTF
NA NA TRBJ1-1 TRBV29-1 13 TGCAGCGTGGACCTGCGGGGGCGGACTGAAGCTTTCTTT CSVDLRGRTEAFF
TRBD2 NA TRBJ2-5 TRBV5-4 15 TGTGCCAGCAGCTTGGATCCAGCGGGGGAAGAGACCCAGTACTTC CASSLDPAGEETQYF
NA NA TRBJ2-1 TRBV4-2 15 TGTGCCAGCAGCCAAGAAGGATCGCCAGGCAATGAGCAGTTCTTC CASSQEGSPGNEQFF
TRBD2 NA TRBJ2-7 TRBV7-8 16 TGTGCCAGCAGCTTAGGGGGGGGAACCCCTCTGGGCGAGCAGTACTTC CASSLGGGTPLGEQYF
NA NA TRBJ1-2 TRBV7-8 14 TGTGCCAGCAGCCTCCGACTTTGGACTGGGGGCTACACCTTC CASSLRLWTGGYTF
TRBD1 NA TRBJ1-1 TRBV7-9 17 TGTGCCAGCAGCTTTACCGGGACAGGGGGGGTGAACACTGAAGCTTTCTTT CASSFTGTGGVNTEAFF
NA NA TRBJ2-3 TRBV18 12 TGTGCCAGCCGAGGAGAAGCGGATACGCAGTATTTT CASRGEADTQYF
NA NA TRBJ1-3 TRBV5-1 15 TGCGCCAGCAGCTTCGGACAGAGCTCTGGAAACACCATATATTTT CASSFGQSSGNTIYF
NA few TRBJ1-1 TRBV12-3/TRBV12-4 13 TGTGCCAGCAGTTCGCCAGGCCACACTGAAGCTTTCTTT CASSSPGHTEAFF
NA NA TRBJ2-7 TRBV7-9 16 TGTGCCAGCAGCCTAGCACGGGGGATCGGCTCCTACGAGCAGTACTTC CASSLARGIGSYEQYF
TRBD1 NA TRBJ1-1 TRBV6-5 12 TGTGCCAGCAGTTACCGGACAGGGAAGGCTTTCTTT CASSYRTGKAFF
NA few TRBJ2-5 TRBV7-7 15 TGTGCCAGCAGCTTAGTTCTAAACGGTAGAGAGACCCAGTACTTC CASSLVLNGRETQYF
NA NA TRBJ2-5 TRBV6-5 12 TGTGCCAGCAGGGACTTCCAAGAGACCCAGTACTTC CASRDFQETQYF
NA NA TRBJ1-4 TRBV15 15 TGTGCCACCAGCAGAGAGGCCCTATCGGGGGAAAAACTGTTTTTT CATSREALSGEKLFF
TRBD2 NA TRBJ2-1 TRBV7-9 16 TGTGCCAGCAGCCCCCAGTCGGGGGGGGCTAGAAATGAGCAGTTCTTC CASSPQSGGARNEQFF
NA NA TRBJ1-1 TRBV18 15 TGTGCCAGCTCACGGGGGGGAAGTAAGAACACTGAAGCTTTCTTT CASSRGGSKNTEAFF
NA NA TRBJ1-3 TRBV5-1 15 TGCGCCAGCAGCTTTACCCCAGGGGCTGGAAACACCATATATTTT CASSFTPGAGNTIYF
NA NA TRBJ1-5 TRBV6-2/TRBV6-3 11 TGTGCCAGCAGCAGGGGCCGGGCCCAGCATTTT CASSRGRAQHF